What follows describes a single T cell receptor (beta chain). This specimen belongs to a study of human T cells and chemical hapten exposure. The CDR3 runs 13 residues. Deletions cut 3 bases from V and 4 bases from J, with 8 bases between. Germline V gene data show CDR1 as SGHAT and CDR2 as FQNNGV. Time point of the sample: patch test 1, 2 weeks after DPC sensitization. Treatment of the sample: therapeutic diphenylcyclopropenone sensitization with weekly scalp DPC. TCRdb reprocessed the RACE reads via MiXCR and lists one record per CDR3 protein. The profile shows roughly 160,000 distinct CDR3 sequences, about 14% of them singletons.

The sequenced sample was whole blood, obtained in connection with sensitization to the hapten diphenylcyclopropenone (DPC). This receptor was identified in a woman aged 25 to 45 with alopecia areata. Some clones in this sample may be carry-over from other donors' samples. V is TRBV11-2 and J is TRBJ2-3; possibly TRBD1 for D (5 bases). The CDR3 DNA sequence: TGTGCCAGCAGCTTCAGGGAACCAGATACGCAGTATTTT. Translation gives CASSFREPDTQYF.